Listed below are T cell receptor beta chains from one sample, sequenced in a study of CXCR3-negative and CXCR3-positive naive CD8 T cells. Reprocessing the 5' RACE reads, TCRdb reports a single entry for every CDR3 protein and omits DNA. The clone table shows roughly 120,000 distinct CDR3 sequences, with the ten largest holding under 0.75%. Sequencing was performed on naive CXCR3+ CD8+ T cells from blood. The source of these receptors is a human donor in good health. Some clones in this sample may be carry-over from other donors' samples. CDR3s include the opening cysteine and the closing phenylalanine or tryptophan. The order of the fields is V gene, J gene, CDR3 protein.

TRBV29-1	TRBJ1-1	CSVEDDRENTEAFF
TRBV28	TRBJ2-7	CASRRDYLPHEQYF
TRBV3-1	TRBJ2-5	CASSQEDSGEGETQYF
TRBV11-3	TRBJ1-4	CASSLGESHEKLFF
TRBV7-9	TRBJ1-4	CASSLAVDELFF
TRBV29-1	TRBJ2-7	CSVEGMVAGAPFGEQYF
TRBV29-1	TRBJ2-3	CSVVGTGRGSSTDTQYF
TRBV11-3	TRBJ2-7	CASSLGAPTYEQYF
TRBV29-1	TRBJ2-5	CSVEDRYQETQYF
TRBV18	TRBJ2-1	CASSPPGLAGGSSYNEQFF
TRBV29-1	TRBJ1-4	CSVGPRDRPEKLFF
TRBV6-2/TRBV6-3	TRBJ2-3	CASSFPAVDTDTQYF
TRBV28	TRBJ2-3	CASSWDRSTDTQYF
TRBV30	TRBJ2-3	CAWSGDSTDTQYF
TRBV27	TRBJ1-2	CASSLAANYGYTF
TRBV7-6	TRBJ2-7	CASSLGKQGRSSYEQYF
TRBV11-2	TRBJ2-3	CASSLLGPTDTQYF
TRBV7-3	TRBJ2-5	CASSLSGTSGAQETQYF
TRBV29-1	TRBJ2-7	CSVEVGRQGSYEQYF
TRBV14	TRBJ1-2	CASSQVNRFYGYTF
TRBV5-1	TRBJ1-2	CASSLEGGNYGYTF
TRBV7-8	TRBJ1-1	CASSLVEGALRAMNTEAFF
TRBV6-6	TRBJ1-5	CASSYPGQVDQPQHF
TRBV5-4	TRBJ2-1	CASSFRNYNEQFF
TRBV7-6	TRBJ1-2	CASSLEPGANYGYTF
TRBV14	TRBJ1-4	CASSLYRGTNEKLFF
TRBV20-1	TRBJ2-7	CSARDWQAPEQYF
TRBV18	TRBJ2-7	CASSLTADTYEQYF